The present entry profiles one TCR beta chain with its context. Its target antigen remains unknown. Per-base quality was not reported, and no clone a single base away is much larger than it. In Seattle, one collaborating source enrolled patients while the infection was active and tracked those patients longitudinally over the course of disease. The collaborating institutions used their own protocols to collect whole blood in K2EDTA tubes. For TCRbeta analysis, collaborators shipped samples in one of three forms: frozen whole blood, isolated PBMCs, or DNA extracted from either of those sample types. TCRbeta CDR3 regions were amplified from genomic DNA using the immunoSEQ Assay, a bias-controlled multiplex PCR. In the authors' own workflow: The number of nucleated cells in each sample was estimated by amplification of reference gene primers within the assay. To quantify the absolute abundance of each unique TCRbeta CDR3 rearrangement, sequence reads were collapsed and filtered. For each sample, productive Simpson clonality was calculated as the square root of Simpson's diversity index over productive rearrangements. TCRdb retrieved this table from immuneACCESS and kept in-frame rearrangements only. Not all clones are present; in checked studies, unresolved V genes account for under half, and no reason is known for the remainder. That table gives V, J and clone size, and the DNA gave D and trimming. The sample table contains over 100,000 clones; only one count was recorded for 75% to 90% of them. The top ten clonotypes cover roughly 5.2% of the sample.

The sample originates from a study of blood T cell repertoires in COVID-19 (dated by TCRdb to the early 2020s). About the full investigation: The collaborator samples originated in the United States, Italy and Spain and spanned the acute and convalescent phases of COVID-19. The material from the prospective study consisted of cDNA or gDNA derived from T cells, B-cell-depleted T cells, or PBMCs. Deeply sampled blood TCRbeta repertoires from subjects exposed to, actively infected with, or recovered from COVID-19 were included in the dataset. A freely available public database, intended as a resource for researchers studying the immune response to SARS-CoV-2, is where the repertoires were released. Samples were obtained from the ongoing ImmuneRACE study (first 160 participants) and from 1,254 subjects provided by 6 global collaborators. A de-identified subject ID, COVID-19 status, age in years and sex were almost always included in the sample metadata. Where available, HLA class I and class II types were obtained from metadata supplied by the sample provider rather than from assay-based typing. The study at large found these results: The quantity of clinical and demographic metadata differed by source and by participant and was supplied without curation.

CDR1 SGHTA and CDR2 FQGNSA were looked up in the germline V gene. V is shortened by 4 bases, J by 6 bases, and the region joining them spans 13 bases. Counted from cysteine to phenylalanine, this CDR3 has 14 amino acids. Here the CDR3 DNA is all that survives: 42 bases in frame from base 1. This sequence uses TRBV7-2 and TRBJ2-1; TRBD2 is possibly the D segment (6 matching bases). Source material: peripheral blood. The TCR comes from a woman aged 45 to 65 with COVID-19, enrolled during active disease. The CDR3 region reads CASSSPAGSNEQFF. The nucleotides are TGTGCCAGCAGCTCCCCGGCGGGGTCCAATGAGCAGTTCTTC.